This TCR beta chain is drawn from a study of OX40 agonist ivuxolimab in advanced cancers. Profiled with immunoSEQ multiplex PCR; TCRdb holds only in-frame clones, not every one. The data hold 40,000 or so clones, with 89% observed a single time. J lost 3 bases, V lost 4 bases, and 3 bases had no gene match. The CDR3 spans 13 residues. Germline assignment: CDR1 SGHRS and CDR2 YFSETQ. Source: CD4+ or CD8+ T cells sorted from blood, taken in a trial of the OX40 agonist ivuxolimab. The clonotype was recovered from an adult with an advanced solid tumor such as melanoma, head and neck, liver or kidney cancer. This rearrangement joins TRBV5-1 to TRBJ2-7, with 8 bases matching TRBD1. The CDR3 DNA is TGCGCCAGCAGCGGGGGGACAGGCTACGAGCAGTACTTC. Its translation: CASSGGTGYEQYF.